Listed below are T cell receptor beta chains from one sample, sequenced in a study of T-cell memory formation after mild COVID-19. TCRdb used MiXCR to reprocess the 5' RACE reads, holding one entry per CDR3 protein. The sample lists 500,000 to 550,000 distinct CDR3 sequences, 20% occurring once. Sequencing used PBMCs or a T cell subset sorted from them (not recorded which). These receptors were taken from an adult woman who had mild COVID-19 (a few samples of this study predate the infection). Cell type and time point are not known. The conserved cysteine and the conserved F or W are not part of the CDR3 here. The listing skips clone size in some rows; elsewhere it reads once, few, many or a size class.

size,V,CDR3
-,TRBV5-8,ASSARQGYLPQH
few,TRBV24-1,ATSDLQGRNTEAF
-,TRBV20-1,SAHSLGQAKNIQY
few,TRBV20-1,SATQTSRTGELF
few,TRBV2,ASSVSGGAGTDTQY
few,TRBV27,ASNSGPGYGYT
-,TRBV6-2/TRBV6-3,ASSFGGEGIQY
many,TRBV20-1,SARPGQKTQY
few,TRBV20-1,SAREGSLEQF
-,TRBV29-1,STSGTGGYEQY
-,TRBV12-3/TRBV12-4,ASSRSTGGRVNYRYT
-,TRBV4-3,ASSQDHNSFETQY
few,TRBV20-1,SARSISGSNLNEQF
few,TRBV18,ASSSTGGRSYEQY
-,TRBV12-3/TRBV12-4,ASSGTLGDRNQPQH
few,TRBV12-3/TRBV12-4,ASGIRGVYEKLF
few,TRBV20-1,SASRLAGASNTGELF
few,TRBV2,ASRIPGNTEAF
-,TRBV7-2,ASSPRRGSDTQY
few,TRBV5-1,ASSLTGLAGGLGDTQY
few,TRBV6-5,ASSLTDYNEQF
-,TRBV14,ASSLLAGGRYEQF
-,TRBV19,ASTGGNGYT
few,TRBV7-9,ASSLWREPIYNEQF
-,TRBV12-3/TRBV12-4,ASSQGLLIYEQY
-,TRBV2,ASSILAVSYNEQF
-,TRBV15,ATSRDHQGREQY
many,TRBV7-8,ASSPSLVWRGEYNEQF
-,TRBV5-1,ASSLRTSGGLTDTQY
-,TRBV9,ASSEGDRTDTQY
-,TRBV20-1,SATTGTGELF
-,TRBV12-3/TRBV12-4,AIRTSGTDTQY
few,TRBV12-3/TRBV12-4,ASTGGGDRRETQY
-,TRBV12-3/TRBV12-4,ASSFGRKINIQY
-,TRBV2,ASSETSASSYNEQF
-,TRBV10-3,AISESGIGNTEAF
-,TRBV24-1,ATSDLGQGATGELF
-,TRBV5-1,ASSPDRYQGYT
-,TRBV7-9,ASTLAGGSYNEQF
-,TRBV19,ASSIIGGTGVPYEQY
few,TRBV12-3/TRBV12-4,ASNQGTGGKEAF
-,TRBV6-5,ASSYRGPAGWGAF
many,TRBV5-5,ASSLEVAGDHEQY
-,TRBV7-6,ASSPLNSPRDEKLF
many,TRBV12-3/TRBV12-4,ASRHRRMNTEAF
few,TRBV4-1,ASSQADRASNEQF
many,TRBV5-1,ASSLEPQGARATEAF
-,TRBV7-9,ASSTYRGRGNTIY
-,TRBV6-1,ASSEALGQGYEQY
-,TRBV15,ATSREDTNNQPQH
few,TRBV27,ASSLVGTGAPHEQY